The present entry profiles one T cell receptor (beta chain) with its context. In the authors' workflow: From reference gene primer amplification, estimates of nucleated cell counts were derived. Profiling relied on immunoSEQ multiplex PCR, and the TCRdb table lists in-frame clones only, not all of them. The V and J calls and the clone size are those of that table, but D and trimming were determined from the DNA. The sample has roughly 380,000 clones, approximately 89% seen once. This sample is part of a study of blood T cell repertoires in COVID-19. Germline lookup yields CDR1 MNHEY and CDR2 SVGAGI. Trimming removed 6 bases from V and 8 bases from J, with 16 bases in between. The CDR3 has 14 amino acids.

This rearrangement joins TRBV6-5 to TRBJ1-4; maybe TRBD1 (5 bases). Sequenced material: peripheral blood. This receptor was obtained from a woman in her forties with COVID-19, enrolled during active disease. The CDR3 region is CASSRTRGGEKLFF. CDR3 nucleotides: TGTGCCAGCAGCCGTACCCGGGGGGGAGAAAAACTGTTTTTT.